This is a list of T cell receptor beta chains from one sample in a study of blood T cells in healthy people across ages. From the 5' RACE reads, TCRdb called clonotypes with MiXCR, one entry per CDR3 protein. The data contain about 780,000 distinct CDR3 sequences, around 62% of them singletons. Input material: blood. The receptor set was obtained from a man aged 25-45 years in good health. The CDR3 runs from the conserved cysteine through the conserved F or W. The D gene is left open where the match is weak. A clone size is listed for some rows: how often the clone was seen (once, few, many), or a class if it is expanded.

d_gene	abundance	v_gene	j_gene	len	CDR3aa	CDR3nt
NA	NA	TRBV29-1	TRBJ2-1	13	CNTLQVGGSEQFF	TGCAACACTCTCCAGGTAGGAGGGAGTGAGCAGTTCTTC
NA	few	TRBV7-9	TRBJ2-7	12	CASSETAYEQYF	TGTGCCAGCAGCGAGACAGCCTACGAGCAGTACTTC
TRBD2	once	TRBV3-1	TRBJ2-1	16	CASSQEGSGVYNEQFF	TGTGCCAGCAGCCAAGAGGGGAGCGGGGTGTACAATGAGCAGTTCTTC
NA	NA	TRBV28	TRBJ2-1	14	CASSLDGVQETQFF	TGTGCCAGCAGTTTAGATGGGGTCCAAGAGACCCAGTTCTTC
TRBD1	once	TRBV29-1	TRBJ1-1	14	CSVEGGDRGSEAFF	TGCAGCGTTGAGGGCGGGGACAGGGGCTCTGAAGCTTTCTTT
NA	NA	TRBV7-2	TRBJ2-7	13	CASTDRLANEQYF	TGTGCCAGCACGGACAGACTCGCCAACGAGCAGTACTTC
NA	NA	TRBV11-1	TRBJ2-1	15	CASSFQRPLYDEQFF	TGTGCCAGCAGCTTCCAGCGGCCCCTCTATGATGAGCAGTTCTTC
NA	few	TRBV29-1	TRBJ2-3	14	CSVEDLGSPDTQYF	TGCAGCGTTGAAGATCTCGGCAGTCCAGATACGCAGTATTTT
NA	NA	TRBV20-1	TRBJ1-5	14	CSARIGREGQPQHF	TGCAGTGCTAGAATAGGTAGGGAGGGACAGCCCCAGCATTTT
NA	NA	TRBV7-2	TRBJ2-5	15	CASSLGDWIQETQYF	TGTGCCAGCAGCTTAGGGGACTGGATACAAGAGACCCAGTACTTC
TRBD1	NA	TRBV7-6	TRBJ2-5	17	CASSLGPRAGGLETQYF	TGTGCCAGCAGCTTAGGTCCCAGGGCAGGGGGCTTGGAGACCCAGTACTTC
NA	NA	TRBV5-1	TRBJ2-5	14	CASSSQTSSETQYF	TGCGCCAGCAGTTCCCAGACTAGTTCGGAGACCCAGTACTTC
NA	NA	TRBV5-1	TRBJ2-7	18	CASSLGVLLGKSSYEQYF	TGCGCCAGCAGCTTGGGTGTGCTTTTGGGAAAGTCCTCCTACGAGCAGTACTTC
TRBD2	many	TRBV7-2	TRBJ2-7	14	CASSPSGGSYEQYF	TGTGCCAGCAGCCCCTCGGGGGGCTCCTACGAGCAGTACTTC
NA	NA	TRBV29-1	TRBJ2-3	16	CSVEDSGAIGADTQYF	TGCAGCGTTGAGGATTCTGGGGCCATCGGGGCAGATACGCAGTATTTT
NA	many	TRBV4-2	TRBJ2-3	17	CASSQDFGRSRTDTQYF	TGTGCCAGCAGCCAAGATTTCGGCAGGTCTAGGACAGATACGCAGTATTTT
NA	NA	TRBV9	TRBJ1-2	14	CASSVGKIIYGYTF	TGTGCCAGCAGCGTAGGGAAGATCATCTATGGCTACACCTTC
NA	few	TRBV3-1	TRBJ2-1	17	CASSPLGGLKPYNEQFF	TGTGCCAGCAGCCCTTTAGGGGGGCTAAAACCCTACAATGAGCAGTTCTTC
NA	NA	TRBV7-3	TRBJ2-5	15	CASSLTGGAEETQYF	TGTGCCAGCAGCTTAACGGGGGGGGCGGAAGAGACCCAGTACTTC
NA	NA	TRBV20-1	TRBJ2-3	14	CSANLGIARDTQYF	TGCAGTGCTAACCTGGGCATAGCGAGAGATACGCAGTATTTT
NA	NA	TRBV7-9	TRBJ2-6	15	CASSSDVSGANVLTF	TGTGCCAGCAGCTCCGATGTCTCTGGGGCCAACGTCCTGACTTTC
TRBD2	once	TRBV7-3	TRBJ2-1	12	CASSSGGDEQFF	TGTGCCAGCAGCTCCGGGGGGGATGAGCAGTTCTTC
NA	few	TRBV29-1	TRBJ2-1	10	CSVALPQQFF	TGCAGCGTTGCCCTACCCCAGCAGTTCTTC
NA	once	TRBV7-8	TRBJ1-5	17	CASTGEGGPTLDQPQHF	TGTGCCAGCACCGGGGAGGGGGGCCCTACCCTAGATCAGCCCCAGCATTTT
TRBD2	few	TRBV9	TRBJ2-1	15	CASSVEGGGYNEQFF	TGTGCCAGCAGCGTAGAGGGCGGGGGCTACAATGAGCAGTTCTTC
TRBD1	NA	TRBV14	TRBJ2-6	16	CASSLDRVSGANVLTF	TGTGCCAGCAGCCTGGACAGGGTCTCTGGGGCCAACGTCCTGACTTTC
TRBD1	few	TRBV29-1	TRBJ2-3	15	CSVGQGLPSTDTQYF	TGCAGCGTGGGACAGGGGCTTCCCAGCACAGATACGCAGTATTTT
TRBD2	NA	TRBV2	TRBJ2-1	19	CASSTGTSGGAMSYNEQFF	TGTGCCAGCAGTACCGGGACTAGCGGGGGGGCAATGTCCTACAATGAGCAGTTCTTC
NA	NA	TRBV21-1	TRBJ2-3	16	CASSQKRAYSTDTQYF	TGTGCCAGCAGCCAAAAGAGGGCATATAGCACAGATACGCAGTATTTT
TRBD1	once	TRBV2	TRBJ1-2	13	CASSEPGQGGYTF	TGTGCCAGCAGTGAACCGGGACAGGGAGGCTACACCTTC
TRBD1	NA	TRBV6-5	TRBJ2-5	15	CASSRDGGQGETQYF	TGTGCTAGCAGTCGGGACGGGGGACAGGGAGAGACCCAGTACTTC
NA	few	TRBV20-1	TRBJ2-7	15	CSARDNREGVYEQYF	TGCAGTGCTAGAGATAACAGGGAGGGGGTCTACGAGCAGTACTTC
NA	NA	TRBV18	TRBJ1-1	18	CASSPQDGGPGLNTEAFF	TGTGCCAGCTCACCACAAGACGGGGGCCCAGGGCTTAACACTGAAGCTTTCTTT
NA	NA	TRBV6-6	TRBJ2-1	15	CASSYGGGPYNEQFF	TGTGCCAGCAGTTACGGGGGGGGCCCCTACAATGAGCAGTTCTTC
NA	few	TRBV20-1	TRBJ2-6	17	CSAVLTWTRSGANVLTF	TGCAGTGCGGTACTCACATGGACCCGCTCTGGGGCCAACGTCCTGACTTTC
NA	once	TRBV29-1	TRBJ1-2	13	CSVGDAGTYGYTF	TGCAGCGTTGGAGACGCGGGGACCTATGGCTACACCTTC
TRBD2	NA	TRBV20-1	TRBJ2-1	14	CSASRQLASNEQFF	TGCAGTGCTAGTCGGCAACTAGCGAGCAATGAGCAGTTCTTC
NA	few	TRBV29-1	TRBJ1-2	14	CSVAADLRVYGYTF	TGCAGCGTGGCCGCAGACCTCCGGGTCTATGGCTACACCTTC
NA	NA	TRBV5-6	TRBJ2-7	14	CASSFQASYNEQYF	TGTGCCAGCAGCTTTCAGGCGTCCTACAATGAGCAGTACTTC
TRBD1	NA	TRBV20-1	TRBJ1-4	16	CSATGTGGADNEKLFF	TGCAGTGCAACCGGGACAGGGGGCGCAGATAATGAAAAACTGTTTTTT
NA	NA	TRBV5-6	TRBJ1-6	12	CASSLTGTLLHF	TGTGCCAGCAGTTTAACCGGGACCCTTCTCCACTTT
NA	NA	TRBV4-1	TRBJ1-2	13	CASSQDARGWCTF	TGCGCCAGCAGCCAAGATGCGCGGGGGTGGTGCACCTTC
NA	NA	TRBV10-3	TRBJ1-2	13	CAIVRGDNYGYTF	TGTGCCATCGTAAGGGGGGACAACTATGGCTACACCTTC
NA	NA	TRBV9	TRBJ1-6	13	CASTEGQYSPLHF	TGTGCCAGCACCGAGGGTCAATATTCACCCCTCCACTTT
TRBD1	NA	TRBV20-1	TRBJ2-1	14	CSAREDRGYNEQFF	TGCAGTGCTAGAGAGGACAGGGGATACAATGAGCAGTTCTTC
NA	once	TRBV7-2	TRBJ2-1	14	CASSLARADNEQFF	TGTGCCAGCAGCTTAGCGCGGGCAGACAATGAGCAGTTCTTC
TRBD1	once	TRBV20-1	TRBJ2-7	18	CSAKVSWTGANKPYEQYF	TGCAGTGCTAAAGTATCTTGGACAGGGGCCAACAAACCCTACGAGCAGTACTTC
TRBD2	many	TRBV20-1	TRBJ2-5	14	CSASASGGSETQYF	TGCAGTGCTAGCGCCAGCGGGGGGTCGGAGACCCAGTACTTC
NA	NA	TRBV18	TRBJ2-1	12	CASSRGSDEQFF	TGTGCCAGCTCTCGAGGGTCGGATGAGCAGTTCTTC
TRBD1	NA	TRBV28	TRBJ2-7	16	CASRTPPGTGINEQYF	TGTGCCAGCAGGACACCTCCGGGGACAGGCATCAACGAGCAGTACTTC
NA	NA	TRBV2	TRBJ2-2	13	CASRPWITGELFF	TGTGCCAGCAGGCCCTGGATCACCGGGGAGCTGTTTTTT
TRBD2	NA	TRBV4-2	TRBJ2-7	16	CASSLSRLAGEYEQYF	TGTGCCAGCAGCCTTTCCAGACTAGCGGGGGAATACGAGCAGTACTTC